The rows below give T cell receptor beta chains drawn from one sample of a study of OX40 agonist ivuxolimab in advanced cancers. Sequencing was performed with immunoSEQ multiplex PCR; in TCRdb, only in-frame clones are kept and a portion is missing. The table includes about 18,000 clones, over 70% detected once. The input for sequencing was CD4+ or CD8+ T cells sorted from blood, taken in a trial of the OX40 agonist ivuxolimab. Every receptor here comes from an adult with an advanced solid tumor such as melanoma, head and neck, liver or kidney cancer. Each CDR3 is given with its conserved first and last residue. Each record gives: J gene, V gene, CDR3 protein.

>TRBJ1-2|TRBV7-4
CASRPYDSLIYGYTF
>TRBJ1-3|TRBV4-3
CASSQSIGASSGNTIYF
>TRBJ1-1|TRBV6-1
CASSERQGTNTEAFF
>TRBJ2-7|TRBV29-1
CSVVTDRTSSYEQYF
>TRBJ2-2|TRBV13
CASSLEYGGGELFF
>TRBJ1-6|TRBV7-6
CASSASGTGGYNSPLHF
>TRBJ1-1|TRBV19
CASSIETGNTEAFF
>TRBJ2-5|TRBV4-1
CASSQDLQGVGETQYF
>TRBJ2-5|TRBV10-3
CAISESSRGLQETQYF
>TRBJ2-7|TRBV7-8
CASSLAFDEQYF
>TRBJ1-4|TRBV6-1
CASRDKEGTNEKLFF
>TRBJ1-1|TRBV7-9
CASSLVTGSGTEAFF
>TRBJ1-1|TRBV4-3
CASSPMVSENTEAFF
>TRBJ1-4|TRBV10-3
CAISEFSGGNNEKLFF
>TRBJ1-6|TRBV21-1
CASSQGRGRFPYNSPLHF
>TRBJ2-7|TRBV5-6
CASSLDTGTGFPVQYF
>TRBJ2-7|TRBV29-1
CSVEDRSNEQYF
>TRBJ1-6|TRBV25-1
CASSVFGQGFGDSPLHF
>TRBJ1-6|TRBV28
CASSYPNSPLHF
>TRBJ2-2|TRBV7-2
CASSFFTNTGGLFF
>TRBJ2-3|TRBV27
CASSLVIHPSTDTQYF
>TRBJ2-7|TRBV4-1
CASSPGTGEQYF
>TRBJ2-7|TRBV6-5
CASSEARGEQYF